The 6 T cell receptor beta chains below were found in one sample sequenced in a study of shared clonotypes between healthy human individuals (dated by TCRdb to the early 2020s). Libraries were prepared through the immunoSEQ multiplex PCR assay. What TCRdb holds here is the immuneACCESS table cut down to in-frame rearrangements. Part of the clones is not present; checked against another copy, under half of the missing clones reflect an unresolved V gene, and the others are unexplained. Within this sample are millions of clones, with around 94% of them counted one time only. Roughly 0.13% of the sample is taken by the ten largest. Sequenced input: naive CD4+ T cells sorted from blood. The meaning of the sample's cell subset or site label: CD45RA+ positively selected. The origin of the receptors is a man aged 18-30 years in good health.

With regard to this clone: This CDR3 is also generated by other DNA sequences in the sample. This chain connects TRBV5-1 to TRBJ2-2; D gene unclear. Germline V gene lookup returns CDR1 SGHRS and CDR2 YFSETQ. V lost 3 bases and J 2 bases, leaving 5 bases between the germline ends. This CDR3 has 13 residues. CDR3 sequence (DNA): TGCGCCAGCAGCTCCGGTAACACCGGGGAGCTGTTTTTT. Its protein is CASSSGNTGELFF.

The rearrangement links TRBV7-2 to TRBJ2-5, with 7 bases lining up with TRBD2. The CDR3 is made up of 14 amino acids. The germline gives CDR1 SGHTA, CDR2 FQGNSA. V lost 2 bases to trimming and J lost 7 bases; unmatched junction nucleotides: 7. The CDR3 is CASSLMGGGGTQYF. In DNA, the CDR3 is TGTGCCAGCAGCTTAATGGGCGGCGGGGGGACCCAGTACTTC.

The chain combines TRBV5-5 with TRBJ2-7; TRBD2 is a possible D gene (7 bases). The CDR3 extends over 20 amino acids. Germline CDR1 and CDR2: SGHKS and YYEKEE (reference sequence). Trimming took 4 bases from V and 0 from J, leaving 29 bases between them. CDR3 DNA sequence: TGTGCCAGCAGCCGACGGGGACTAACCAAGGGGGATGGTAGCTCCTACGAGCAGTACTTC. This gives the protein CASSRRGLTKGDGSSYEQYF.

This chain joins TRBV5-6 and TRBJ2-5, with D unresolved. This CDR3 contains 17 residues. Trimming took off 0 bases at V and 5 bases at J, with 20 bases between the two ends. The germline gives CDR1 SGHDT, CDR2 YYEEEE. CDR3 DNA sequence: TGTGCCAGCAGCTTGGCCTTAATTAATAGAGGTGGGGAGACCCAGTACTTC. Its translation is CASSLALINRGGETQYF.

The J gene is TRBJ1-5, the V gene TRBV18, with D unclear. Germline values: CDR1 KGHSH, CDR2 LQKENI. This CDR3 contains 14 residues. V lost 3 bases and J lost 2, with 8 bases in between. The CDR3 coding sequence is TGTGCCAGCTCACCGAGTGCGGGCAATCAGCCCCAGCATTTT. It codes for CASSPSAGNQPQHF. Variable domain in full (rest from reference TRBV18 and TRBJ1-5): NAGVMQNPRHLVRRRGQEARLRCSPMKGHSHVYWYRQLPEEGLKFMVYLQKENIIDESGMPKERFSAEFPKEGPSILRIQQVVRGDSAAYFCASSPSAGNQPQHFGDGTRLSIL.

The chain is built from TRBV12-5 and TRBJ2-7; TRBD1 aligns across 9 bases. This CDR3 comprises 16 residues. Germline V gene sequence: CDR1 LGHNT, CDR2 FRNRAP. The junction had 14 bases not matched to a gene; V was cut back by 8 bases and J by 3 bases. The CDR3: CASSPGQGLGVYEQYF. CDR3 nucleotides: TGTGCTAGTTCTCCGGGACAGGGTCTCGGGGTCTACGAGCAGTACTTC.